This T cell receptor (beta chain) was retrieved from a study of beta chain features in type 1 diabetes. Across the whole study: Age, gender and cell yields were similar between patients and healthy donors.

The study's findings and limits: Insertion counts at VDJ junctions were lower in type 1 diabetes patients, who also showed more deletions there.

Reverse transcription of all isolated RNA meant that expressed TCRB transcripts were sequenced. Using immunoSEQ multiplex PCR, the repertoire was profiled, and TCRdb retains in-frame clones only, with some absent. This table holds about 150,000 clones, around 10% found once. CDR1 is LGHNA, CDR2 YSLEER, per germline. The V gene lost 3 bases and the J gene lost 5 bases, with 13 bases spanning the gap. The CDR3 contains 14 residues. Details on this clone: Its target is not known.

The TCR originated in a man between 18 and 35 years old in good health. The sequencing sample was made of central memory CD4+ T cells from blood. V is TRBV4-3 and J is TRBJ1-2, with TRBD1 as a possible D gene (6 bases). CDR3 sequence: CASSHRDTLYGYTF. In DNA, the CDR3 is TGCGCCAGCAGCCATAGGGACACCCTTTATGGCTACACCTTC.